A single sample is the source of the 28 T cell receptor beta chains below, sequenced in a study of T cells expressing NK-cell markers. Using the 5' RACE reads, TCRdb records one entry per CDR3 protein without DNA. The ten top clones account for 20% to 25%, within a sample of about 170,000 distinct CDR3 sequences. Sequenced material: blood T cells: a sorted CD56 or NKG2C T cell subset, CD4+ or CD8+ T cells, or bulk PBMC T cells (not recorded which). The receptors stem from a man aged 18 to 69 in good health.

The chain uses TRBV9 and TRBJ2-3; lacking DNA, the TRBD1 call made by TCRdb goes unchecked. Germline CDR1 and CDR2: SGDLS and YYNGEE. There are 16 residues in the CDR3. Here the CDR3 reads CASSGDPMVGTDTQYF.

The chain carries TRBV6-1 and TRBJ2-3; TCRdb's D call of TRBD1 is untestable without DNA. The CDR3 is made up of 18 amino acids. Germline CDR1 and CDR2: MNHNS and SASEGT. CDR3 in amino acids: CASSHPASRDRVRDTQYF.

This chain uses TRBV25-1 with TRBJ2-7; the D call from TCRdb, TRBD1, cannot be confirmed without DNA. CDR3 size: 14 residues. In germline, CDR1 is MGHDK, CDR2 SYGVNS. The CDR3 reads CASSFPQGRNEQYF.

This chain links TRBV27 with TRBJ2-7. Germline CDR1 and CDR2: MNHEY and SMNVEV (reference sequence). This CDR3 is 15 amino acids long. The CDR3 sequence is CASSWTELSSYEQYF.

The V and J genes are TRBV29-1 and TRBJ2-1. The CDR3 totals 12 residues. CDR1 and CDR2 (germline): SQVTM, ANQGSEA. This chain's CDR3 is CSVGISYNEQFF.

CDR3 loop: CATLGQGSNSYEQYF. The chain carries TRBV2 and TRBJ2-7; the D gene TCRdb calls, TRBD1, cannot be checked with no DNA. This CDR3 spans 15 amino acids. Germline loops: CDR1 SNHLY, CDR2 FYNNEI.

The chain carries TRBV2 and TRBJ2-7; TCRdb calls TRBD1, which cannot be checked without DNA. Germline assignment: CDR1 SNHLY and CDR2 FYNNEI. The CDR3 spans 13 residues. CDR3: CATSGTGGYEQYF.

CDR3: CASSLNPGQQETQYF. The chain uses TRBV11-2 and TRBJ2-5; TCRdb proposes TRBD1, but this gene call is untestable without DNA. The CDR3 covers 15 residues. Germline-derived CDR1 and CDR2 are SGHAT and FQNNGV.

The chain links TRBV12-3 or TRBV12-4 to TRBJ1-3; checking the TCRdb D call of TRBD1 is not possible without DNA. CDR3 size: 15 residues. The chain's CDR3 is CASSLMPGVGNTIYF.

The chain uses TRBV29-1 and TRBJ1-1; TCRdb's assignment of TRBD1 cannot be checked, as there is no DNA. CDR1 is SQVTM and CDR2 is ANQGSEA in the germline V gene. CDR3 length: 13 residues. CDR3 sequence reads: CSVEEGVNTEAFF.

This chain connects TRBV2 to TRBJ2-1. The CDR3 is 15 amino acids. The germline gives CDR1 SNHLY, CDR2 FYNNEI. The CDR3 sequence is CASSSAVVSYNEQFF.

The rearrangement joins TRBV28 to TRBJ2-1; TCRdb reports TRBD2, a call that lacks DNA to check it against. The CDR3 has 15 amino acids. Germline CDR1 is MDHEN and CDR2 is SYDVKM. The CDR3 here is CASRVTSGGFNEQFF.

The gene calls are TRBV6-1 and TRBJ2-1; the TRBD2 assignment by TCRdb is unverifiable without DNA. The length of the CDR3 is 13 residues. The V gene's germline CDR1 is MNHNS and CDR2 SASEGT. The CDR3 region is CASRPFKNNEQFF.

V is TRBV20-1 and J is TRBJ2-7; TCRdb gives TRBD1 as the D gene, but with no DNA this cannot be confirmed. The length of the CDR3 is 14 residues. CDR1 and CDR2 from the germline V gene are DFQATT and SNEGSKA (reference sequence). CDR3 region: CSASNSGGAYEQYF.

The V and J genes are TRBV10-3 and TRBJ2-3; TCRdb proposes TRBD2, but this gene call is untestable without DNA. Germline V gene data show CDR1 as ENHRY and CDR2 as SYGVKD. The CDR3 has 16 residues. The CDR3 spells CAISGDRALSTDTQYF.

The chain recombines TRBV7-3 with TRBJ2-2; the TCRdb call, TRBD1, lacks DNA for checking. CDR1 and CDR2 (germline): SGHTA, FQGTGA. This CDR3 has 17 residues. The CDR3 loop reads CASSLTTGTGVTGELFF. Filled out from reference TRBV7-3 and TRBJ2-2, the complete variable domain reads GAGVSQTPSNKVTEKGKYVELRCDPISGHTALYWYRQSLGQGPEFLIYFQGTGAADDSGLPNDRFFAVRPEGSVSTLKIQRTERGDSAVYLCASSLTTGTGVTGELFFGEGSRLTVL.

This chain joins TRBV21-1 and TRBJ2-2; TCRdb gives TRBD1 as the D gene, but with no DNA this cannot be confirmed. TRBV21-1 is a pseudogene segment. The CDR3 is made up of 16 amino acids. Here the CDR3 reads CASSKVRAGGAGSCFF.

The chain has TRBV3-1 and TRBJ2-1; checking the TCRdb D call of TRBD1 is not possible without DNA. The CDR3 is 16 residues long. Germline V gives CDR1 LGHDT, CDR2 YNNKEL (reference sequence). The CDR3: CASSQGTDLPYNEQFF.

The chain is built from TRBV13 and TRBJ2-1; TCRdb gives TRBD2 as the D gene, but with no DNA this cannot be confirmed. CDR1 is PRHDT, CDR2 FYEKMQ, per germline (reference sequence). The CDR3 length is 14 residues. The CDR3: CASSRGTDHNEQFF.

This rearrangement joins TRBV7-8 to TRBJ2-1; TCRdb names TRBD1, which stays unverified in the absence of DNA. Germline V lookup: CDR1 SGHVS, CDR2 FQNEAQ. The CDR3 covers 16 residues. The CDR3 is CASSLEFGQIYNEQFF.

The chain employs TRBV20-1 and TRBJ2-1; as DNA is missing, the TRBD1 call by TCRdb cannot be tested. Germline V CDR1 and CDR2: DFQATT, SNEGSKA (reference sequence). The CDR3 spans 16 residues. The CDR3 reads CSARVLDRSSYNEQFF.

The chain has TRBV20-1 and TRBJ1-5; TCRdb's D call of TRBD1 is untestable without DNA. The germline gives CDR1 DFQATT, CDR2 SNEGSKA (reference sequence). The CDR3 extends over 14 amino acids. The chain's CDR3 is CSALGQYSNQPQHF.

The chain recombines TRBV24-1 with TRBJ2-3; TCRdb outputs TRBD1, but without DNA this stays unchecked. Germline V gene sequence: CDR1 KGHDR, CDR2 SFDVKD. The CDR3 spans 16 residues. The CDR3 is CATSDLSGGATDTQYF.

The V gene is TRBV5-6, the J gene TRBJ2-7; TCRdb outputs TRBD1, but without DNA this stays unchecked. The CDR3 consists of 17 residues. The V gene's germline CDR1 is SGHDT and CDR2 YYEEEE. The chain's CDR3 is CASSLEDRGSSYGEQYF.

This chain uses TRBV7-3 with TRBJ2-7; absent DNA, TCRdb's TRBD1 call cannot be checked. Germline V gene sequence: CDR1 SGHTA, CDR2 FQGTGA. The CDR3 has 15 residues. The CDR3 reads CASSLKSDRAYEQYF.

The V and J genes are TRBV7-9 and TRBJ2-2; TCRdb gives TRBD1 as the D gene, but with no DNA this cannot be confirmed. The germline V gene encodes CDR1 SEHNR and CDR2 FQNEAQ (reference sequence). The CDR3 contains 13 residues. The CDR3: CASSYPGTGELFF. The full variable domain, rest sourced from reference TRBV7-9 and TRBJ2-2, is DTGVSQNPRHKITKRGQNVTFRCDPISEHNRLYWYRQTLGQGPEFLTYFQNEAQLEKSRLLSDRFSAERPKGSFSTLEIQRTEQGDSAMYLCASSYPGTGELFFGEGSRLTVL.

The V call is TRBV6-5, the J call TRBJ2-1; TCRdb's D call of TRBD1 is untestable without DNA. The CDR3 covers 16 residues. Germline V gene sequence: CDR1 MNHEY, CDR2 SVGAGI. The CDR3 here is CASSYHRGAIYNEQFF.

The rearrangement uses TRBV4-1 and TRBJ2-7; TCRdb reports TRBD1, a call that lacks DNA to check it against. Per the germline V gene, CDR1 is MGHRA and CDR2 is YSYEKL. The CDR3 contains 13 residues. The chain's CDR3 is CASSQRTDYEQYF.